The 23 T cell receptor beta chains listed next were all sequenced from one sample in a study of post-analysis software for immune sequencing data. For these TCRs, the target antigens are not known. Study-wide results and limits: With TRBV5-6, TRBV5-1 and TRBV20-1 included, 4 or 5 TRBV segments were more frequent in patients than in controls.

TCR beta libraries were prepared from cDNA with unique molecular identifiers. From the PCR reads, TCRdb called clonotypes with MiXCR, one entry per CDR3 protein. The sample consists of about 400,000 distinct CDR3 sequences, roughly 38% of them appearing once. What was sequenced was blood. The receptors shown here come from a girl aged 10 to 17 with multiple sclerosis.

The sample holds one count of this clonotype. This chain uses TRBV6-6 with TRBJ2-3; D is possibly TRBD2 (6 bases). CDR3 length: 12 residues. CDR1 and CDR2 (germline): MNHNY, SVGAGI (reference sequence). Trimming pared 2 bases from V and 7 bases from J, leaving 7 bases between. The CDR3, as DNA: TGTGCCAGCAGTTACGGGGGGAATACGCAGTATTTT. It encodes CASSYGGNTQYF.

This clonotype was seen ten or more times. This rearrangement joins TRBV5-5 to TRBJ2-5; 8 nucleotides match TRBD2. Looked up from germline, CDR1 is SGHKS and CDR2 is YYEKEE (reference sequence). With 4 bases clipped from V and 5 bases from J, the junction kept 7 bases outside the gene matches. The CDR3 has 14 amino acids. The CDR3 here is CASSLGLARETQYF. The CDR3 region has the DNA TGTGCCAGCAGCCTAGGACTAGCCCGGGAGACCCAGTACTTC.

The genes are TRBV11-2 and TRBJ2-3; D may be TRBD1 (6 bases). V was clipped by 7 bases and J by 11 bases, with 13 bases between them. CDR1 and CDR2 (germline): SGHAT, FQNNGV. This CDR3 is built from 11 residues. CDR3 in DNA: TGTGCCAGCACCGTCAGGGGTCGGCAGTATTTT. Residues: CASTVRGRQYF. Based on the CDR3 plus reference TRBV11-2 and TRBJ2-3, the full variable domain is EAGVAQSPRYKIIEKRQSVAFWCNPISGHATLYWYQQILGQGPKLLIQFQNNGVVDDSQLPKDRFSAERLKGVDSTLKIQPAKLEDSAVYLCASTVRGRQYFGPGTRLTVL.

There are a few counts of this clonotype. The chain carries TRBV6-2 or TRBV6-3 and TRBJ2-7; D unclear. Germline assignment: CDR1 MNHEY and CDR2 SVGEGT. The CDR3 runs to 15 residues. The ends were cut back, 0 bases at V and 3 bases at J, with 12 bases in the middle. The CDR3 DNA sequence: TGTGCCAGCAGTTACTCTCAATATCGCTACTACGAGCAGTACTTC. As protein: CASSYSQYRYYEQYF.

The V call is TRBV7-2, the J call TRBJ2-7; the match to TRBD2 covers 8 bases. V dropped 1 base and J dropped 0; count of bases not matched to a gene: 5. CDR1 and CDR2 (germline): SGHTA, FQGNSA. The length of the CDR3 is 16 residues. The chain's CDR3 is CASSLVSGKTSYEQYF. The CDR3 DNA follows: TGTGCCAGCAGCTTAGTTAGCGGGAAGACCTCCTACGAGCAGTACTTC.

The genes are TRBV6-5 and TRBJ2-1, with D possibly TRBD2 on 6 matching bases. V gave up 0 bases and J gave up 1 base, with 10 bases separating them. CDR1 MNHEY and CDR2 SVGAGI come from the germline V gene. The CDR3 totals 16 residues. In nucleotides, the CDR3 is TGTGCCAGCAGTTACTCGGGAGGTGAGTCCTACAATGAGCAGTTCTTC. Amino acids: CASSYSGGESYNEQFF.

The CDR3 loop is CASSQEPSYEQYF. CDR3 in DNA: TGCGCCAGCAGTCAGGAGCCATCCTACGAGCAGTACTTC. This chain links TRBV5-1 with TRBJ2-7; D remains ambiguous. This CDR3 has 13 amino acids. The V end was cut by 5 bases, the J end by 1 base, with 10 bases between. Germline CDR1 and CDR2: SGHRS and YFSETQ.

This clonotype was counted between two and nine times. The rearrangement joins TRBV29-1 to TRBJ2-3; 9 positions agree with TRBD1. The J segment lost 1 base and the V segment lost 5 bases, leaving 7 bases of the junction unmatched. Per germline, CDR1 SQVTM and CDR2 ANQGSEA. The CDR3 totals 15 residues. This chain's CDR3 is CSVHPDRGGTDTQYF. CDR3 coding DNA: TGCAGCGTTCACCCGGACAGGGGTGGCACAGATACGCAGTATTTT.

The rearrangement joins TRBV20-1 to TRBJ2-2; unclear D gene. CDR1 is DFQATT and CDR2 is SNEGSKA in the germline V gene (reference sequence). Deletions cut 0 bases from V and 3 bases from J, with 11 bases between. This CDR3 comprises 15 residues. The CDR3 DNA follows: TGCAGTGCTAGAGAGCCCGTGGGCGACACCGGGGAGCTGTTTTTT. Translating gives CSAREPVGDTGELFF.

The chain joins TRBV9 to TRBJ1-1, with TRBD1 matching 10 bases. The CDR3 contains 16 residues. Per the germline V gene, CDR1 is SGDLS and CDR2 is YYNGEE. V lost 0 bases to trimming and J lost 4 bases; unmatched junction nucleotides: 6. The DNA of the CDR3 is TGTGCCAGCAGCGTAGAGGGCGGGGACAGGGGCACTGAAGCTTTCTTT. Amino acids: CASSVEGGDRGTEAFF.

The chain joins TRBV3-1 to TRBJ2-1, with D possibly being TRBD1 (6 bases). V dropped 2 bases and J dropped 1 base, with 9 bases sitting between them. CDR1 and CDR2 (germline): LGHDT, YNNKEL (reference sequence). CDR3 length: 15 amino acids. The DNA for the CDR3 is TGTGCCAGCAGCCAATCAGGGGCATCCTACAATGAGCAGTTCTTC. This translates into CASSQSGASYNEQFF.

The CDR3 DNA reads TGTGCCAGCACCCTCGGGGGGGCCAACAATGAGCAGTTCTTC. Translating it yields CASTLGGANNEQFF. V usage is TRBV2 and J usage is TRBJ2-1, with 8 bases that match TRBD2. The germline V gene has CDR1 SNHLY and CDR2 FYNNEI. Trimming removed 7 bases from V and 5 bases from J; junction bases left unmatched: 7. CDR3 size: 14 residues. Looking up the rest from reference TRBV2 and TRBJ2-1 gives the full variable domain: EPEVTQTPSHQVTQMGQEVILRCVPISNHLYFYWYRQILGQKVEFLVSFYNNEISEKSEIFDDQFSVERPDGSNFTLKIRSTKLEDSAMYFCASTLGGANNEQFFGPGTRLTVL.

About this clonotype itself: A junction boundary mismatches the germline segment, possibly from a read error. The V and J genes are TRBV7-7 and TRBJ2-1; 9 positions match TRBD1. This CDR3 has 14 amino acids. Germline loops: CDR1 SSHAT, CDR2 FNYEAQ (reference sequence). The CDR3 loop reads CASSVDRGHNEQFF. The DNA for the CDR3 is TGTGCTAGCAGCGTGGACAGGGGCCACAATGAGCAGTTCTTC.

This clonotype was recorded many times. V and J are TRBV27 and TRBJ2-2, with 7 bases matching TRBD2. This CDR3 is 16 amino acids long. Looked up from germline, CDR1 is MNHEY and CDR2 is SMNVEV (reference sequence). V was pared by 0 bases and J by 6 bases, with 7 bases of the junction left unmatched. As DNA, the CDR3 is TGTGCCAGCAGTTTATCCGGGACTATTAGTGCCGGGGAGCTGTTTTTT. This codes for CASSLSGTISAGELFF.

The genes are TRBV6-5 and TRBJ1-1; D unclear. Germline CDR1 MNHEY, CDR2 SVGAGI. CDR3 size: 11 residues. V was clipped by 2 bases and J by 8 bases, with 6 bases between them. The CDR3 loop reads CASSYGWEAFF. The CDR3 coding sequence is TGTGCCAGCAGTTACGGGTGGGAAGCTTTCTTT.

This chain joins TRBV12-3 or TRBV12-4 and TRBJ2-3; D possibly corresponds to TRBD2 (6 bases). The CDR3 sequence is 15 residues long. Trimming stripped 5 bases from V and 5 bases from J, with 17 bases between. CDR3 in amino acids: CASSIHGPEGDTQYF. CDR3 DNA: TGTGCCAGCAGTATTCACGGGCCGGAGGGAGATACGCAGTATTTT.

V is TRBV2 and J is TRBJ2-1; D possibly matches TRBD1 or TRBD2 (5 bases each). This CDR3 comprises 18 residues. Germline CDR1 reads SNHLY; CDR2 reads FYNNEI. Trimming stripped 5 bases from V and 0 bases from J, with 20 bases between. CDR3 sequence: CASSPPGRVSLSYNEQFF. The CDR3 coding sequence is TGTGCCAGCAGTCCCCCGGGACGGGTATCTCTCTCCTACAATGAGCAGTTCTTC.

This clonotype was seen more than once but under ten times. This sequence joins TRBV11-1 and TRBJ1-2; 7 positions agree with TRBD1. The germline V gene encodes CDR1 SGHAT and CDR2 FQDESV (reference sequence). The CDR3 has 14 amino acids. The junction had 3 bases not matched to a gene; V was cut back by 1 base and J by 4 bases. The CDR3 sequence is CASSLDRDSYGYTF. CDR3 nucleotides: TGTGCCAGCAGCTTAGACCGGGACAGCTATGGCTACACCTTC.

The V call is TRBV10-3, the J call TRBJ2-3, with D possibly called TRBD1 or TRBD2 (5 bases each). The CDR3 runs 13 residues. V was clipped by 4 bases and J by 4 bases, with 9 bases between them. Germline values: CDR1 ENHRY, CDR2 SYGVKD. DNA of the CDR3: TGTGCCATCAGTGCTGGGACCCCAGATACGCAGTATTTT. This gives the protein CAISAGTPDTQYF.

The chain has TRBV9 and TRBJ2-1; no reliable D call. The J call may be wrong; the DNA end is better matched by TRBJ2-7. The CDR3 is made up of 15 amino acids. Germline V CDR1 and CDR2: SGDLS, YYNGEE. The CDR3 sequence is CASSVGPSSYNEQYF. CDR3 DNA: TGTGCCAGCAGCGTAGGGCCCAGCTCCTACAATGAGCAGTACTTC.

The V gene is TRBV6-1, the J gene TRBJ2-7; D uncertain. This CDR3 comprises 14 residues. Trimming removed 4 bases from V and 1 base from J, with 11 bases in between. Germline V gene data show CDR1 as MNHNS and CDR2 as SASEGT. CDR3 DNA sequence: TGTGCCAGCAGTGCGACCCAGGTTTCCTACGAGCAGTACTTC. Translation gives CASSATQVSYEQYF.

The chain combines TRBV5-1 with TRBJ2-1; TRBD1 aligns across 12 bases. Losses at the gene ends were 4 bases for V and 9 bases for J; bases not matched to a gene: 5. CDR1 SGHRS and CDR2 YFSETQ come from the germline V gene. CDR3 size: 14 residues. The CDR3 spells CASSGGTGGLEQFF. CDR3 coding DNA: TGCGCCAGCAGCGGCGGGACAGGGGGCCTTGAGCAGTTCTTC.

Turning to this clonotype: A read error may account for a junction end that differs from germline. This chain joins TRBV5-1 and TRBJ1-1; 7 nucleotides match TRBD1. CDR3 length: 14 residues. Germline V gene sequence: CDR1 SGHRS, CDR2 YFSETQ. The CDR3 sequence: CASSTGQTNIEAFF. The CDR3 nucleotides are TGCGCCAGCAGCACGGGACAGACTAACATTGAAGCTTTCTTT. Looking up the rest from reference TRBV5-1 and TRBJ1-1 gives the full variable domain: KAGVTQTPRYLIKTRGQQVTLSCSPISGHRSVSWYQQTPGQGLQFLFEYFSETQRNKGNFPGRFSGRQFSNSRSEMNVSTLELGDSALYLCASSTGQTNIEAFFGQGTRLTVV.